These 26 T cell receptor beta chains share one sample of origin, sequenced in a study of blood T cell repertoires in COVID-19. The data were produced by immunoSEQ multiplex PCR, yet TCRdb's version contains in-frame clones alone and is incomplete. The table shows approximately 260,000 clones, with approximately 85% occurring only once. Sequenced input: peripheral blood. These receptors originate from a woman aged 65 to 85 with acute or convalescent COVID-19.

The V and J genes are TRBV4-2 and TRBJ1-4; 7 nucleotides agree with TRBD1. Germline V gives CDR1 LGHNA, CDR2 YNFKEQ. The CDR3 has 18 residues. The ends lost 4 bases at V and 0 bases at J; junction bases unmatched: 11. CDR3 in amino acids: CASSLGTDLLATNEKLFF. The CDR3 coding sequence is TGTGCCAGCAGCCTCGGGACAGATTTACTTGCAACTAATGAAAAACTGTTTTTT.

As concerns this clone: The same CDR3 arises from other DNA sequences in this sample as well. V usage is TRBV7-9 and J usage is TRBJ1-2; D gene uncertain. Trimming removed 3 bases at V and 8 bases at J, with 7 bases between. There are 11 residues in the CDR3. Germline values: CDR1 SEHNR, CDR2 FQNEAQ (reference sequence). CDR3 nucleotide sequence: TGTGCCAGCAGCTTGTTGGAGGGCTACACCTTC. Translated: CASSLLEGYTF.

The chain joins TRBV3-1 (or the pseudogene TRBV3-2) to TRBJ2-3, with 12 positions matching TRBD2. V gave up 5 bases and J gave up 7 bases; unmatched junction bases: 10. The CDR3 loop spans 16 amino acids. The germline V gene has CDR1 LGHDT and CDR2 YNNKEL (reference sequence). The CDR3 spells CASSTEVLAGGNTQYF. The CDR3 nucleotides are TGTGCCAGCAGCACAGAGGTCCTAGCGGGGGGGAATACGCAGTATTTT.

The chain employs TRBV6-5 and TRBJ1-1; tentatively, D is TRBD1 (5 bases). The V end was cut by 7 bases, the J end by 4 bases, with 16 bases between. Germline V gives CDR1 MNHEY, CDR2 SVGAGI. This CDR3 contains 14 residues. DNA for the CDR3: TGTGCCAGCACCACCCCGGGGGGGGGCACTGAAGCTTTCTTT. It is translated as CASTTPGGGTEAFF.

This chain links TRBV14 with TRBJ1-6; D is uncertain. Germline CDR1 reads SGHDN; CDR2 reads FVKESK. This CDR3 has 17 residues. The V and J ends lost 0 bases and 0 bases respectively, with 9 bases between them. In nucleotides, the CDR3 is TGTGCCAGCAGCCAAGAGGAACGGAGCTCCTATAATTCACCCCTCCACTTT. It translates to CASSQEERSSYNSPLHF.

The table lists this clone with a few counts. The chain links TRBV2 to TRBJ2-3; 8 bases are shared with TRBD1. V was clipped by 7 bases and J by 8 bases; unmatched bases: 8. Germline assignment: CDR1 SNHLY and CDR2 FYNNEI. The CDR3 length is 13 residues. The CDR3 nucleotides read TGTGCCAGCAAGGGACAGGAGAAGGGTACGCAGTATTTT. Protein: CASKGQEKGTQYF.

This rearrangement joins TRBV4-1 to TRBJ1-3; D gene unclear. The V end was cut by 1 base, the J end by 0 bases, with 10 bases between. Germline assignment: CDR1 MGHRA and CDR2 YSYEKL. This CDR3 contains 16 residues. CDR3 protein: CASSQGFTDSGNTIYF. The CDR3 nucleotides read TGCGCCAGCAGCCAAGGGTTTACAGACTCTGGAAACACCATATATTTT.

This chain joins TRBV7-8 and TRBJ1-2; 8 nucleotides match TRBD1. Germline lookup yields CDR1 SGHVS and CDR2 FQNEAQ. V dropped 5 bases and J dropped 4; count of bases not matched to a gene: 15. This CDR3 has 17 amino acids. The CDR3 DNA follows: TGTGCCAGCAGCCTATCCTCTACTGGACAGGGATCCTATGGCTACACCTTC. Residues: CASSLSSTGQGSYGYTF. Filled out from reference TRBV7-8 and TRBJ1-2, the complete variable domain reads GAGVSQSPRYKVAKRGQDVALRCDPISGHVSLFWYQQALGQGPEFLTYFQNEAQLDKSGLPSDRFFAERPEGSVSTLKIQRTQQEDSAVYLCASSLSSTGQGSYGYTFGSGTRLTVV.

V gene TRBV5-5 combines with J gene TRBJ1-1; 7 positions match TRBD1. This CDR3 comprises 14 residues. CDR1 and CDR2 (germline): SGHKS, YYEKEE (reference sequence). Germline trimming cut 5 bases from V and 2 bases from J; bases unmatched to any gene: 6. The CDR3 region is CASRYDRANTEAFF. CDR3 coding DNA: TGTGCCAGCAGGTACGACAGGGCCAACACTGAAGCTTTCTTT. The whole variable domain, remainder taken from reference TRBV5-5 and TRBJ1-1, is DAGVTQSPTHLIKTRGQQVTLRCSPISGHKSVSWYQQVLGQGPQFIFQYYEKEERGRGNFPDRFSARQFPNYSSELNVNALLLGDSALYLCASRYDRANTEAFFGQGTRLTVV.

The chain uses TRBV18 and TRBJ1-2, with 9 bases that match TRBD1. CDR1 is KGHSH, CDR2 LQKENI, per germline. The CDR3 extends over 13 amino acids. Germline trimming cut 2 bases from V and 6 bases from J; bases unmatched to any gene: 1. CDR3 DNA sequence: TGTGCCAGCTCACCAAGACAGGGGGATGGCTACACCTTC. This gives the protein CASSPRQGDGYTF.

Only a few counts were recorded for this clone. The CDR3 protein is CASSLAGRPDQPQHF. CDR3 DNA: TGTGCCAGCAGCTTAGCTGGCAGGCCAGATCAGCCCCAGCATTTT. The rearrangement links TRBV7-9 to TRBJ1-5; D is unresolved. V shed 0 bases and J shed 5 bases, with 11 bases lying between them. CDR3 size: 15 residues. Germline assignment: CDR1 SEHNR and CDR2 FQNEAQ (reference sequence).

This clone was detected only a few times. The genes are TRBV9 and TRBJ1-3, with D uncertain. V lost 0 bases and J lost 4, with 11 bases in between. CDR1 SGDLS and CDR2 YYNGEE come from the germline V gene. The CDR3 runs to 15 residues. CDR3 region: CASSVGVAGGNTIYF. CDR3 bases: TGTGCCAGCAGCGTAGGAGTGGCGGGGGGAAACACCATATATTTT. The full variable domain, rest sourced from reference TRBV9 and TRBJ1-3, is DSGVTQTPKHLITATGQRVTLRCSPRSGDLSVYWYQQSLDQGLQFLIQYYNGEERAKGNILERFSAQQFPDLHSELNLSSLELGDSALYFCASSVGVAGGNTIYFGEGSWLTVV.

Remarks on this clone: Other DNA sequences from this sample encode an identical CDR3 as well. The chain carries TRBV7-3 and TRBJ1-1; D may be TRBD1 (5 bases). The germline CDR1 and CDR2 sequences are SGHTA and FQGTGA. CDR3 size: 12 residues. V was shortened by 2 bases and J by 7 bases, with 8 bases between the two germline ends. CDR3 in amino acids: CASSLGQGEAFF. DNA for the CDR3: TGTGCCAGCAGCTTAGGGCAGGGTGAAGCTTTCTTT.

The rearrangement joins TRBV6-5 to TRBJ2-1; no clear D. In germline, CDR1 is MNHEY, CDR2 SVGAGI. This CDR3 comprises 11 residues. V was shortened by 8 bases and J by 7 bases, with 9 bases between the two germline ends. The CDR3 region has the DNA TGTGCCAGCTCTCCGGTGAATGAGCAGTTCTTC. This codes for CASSPVNEQFF.

DNA of the CDR3: TGTGCCAGCAGCCAACAGGGGTTTGCCAGCTCCTACGAGCAGTACTTC. It translates to CASSQQGFASSYEQYF. The chain carries TRBV9 and TRBJ2-7; 7 nucleotides line up with TRBD1. The CDR3 extends over 16 amino acids. Losses at the gene ends were 4 bases for V and 0 bases for J; bases not matched to a gene: 10. Per the germline V gene, CDR1 is SGDLS and CDR2 is YYNGEE.

The chain is built from TRBV5-1 and TRBJ1-2; D is ambiguous. Germline CDR1 and CDR2: SGHRS and YFSETQ. The CDR3 loop spans 13 amino acids. V lost 2 bases, J lost 3 bases, and 8 bases lay in between. This CDR3 reads CASSFPPYYGYTF. CDR3 in DNA: TGCGCCAGCAGCTTCCCCCCCTACTATGGCTACACCTTC. Together with reference TRBV5-1 and TRBJ1-2, the CDR3 gives the full variable domain: KAGVTQTPRYLIKTRGQQVTLSCSPISGHRSVSWYQQTPGQGLQFLFEYFSETQRNKGNFPGRFSGRQFSNSRSEMNVSTLELGDSALYLCASSFPPYYGYTFGSGTRLTVV.

The chain links TRBV6-5 to TRBJ2-5; 10 bases match TRBD2. The germline CDR1 and CDR2 sequences are MNHEY and SVGAGI. V lost 7 bases to trimming and J lost 5 bases; unmatched junction nucleotides: 10. There are 15 residues in the CDR3. As DNA, the CDR3 is TGTGCCAGCATCCCGTCTAGCGGGGGAGGGGAGACCCAGTACTTC. It translates to CASIPSSGGGETQYF.

V and J are TRBV7-6 and TRBJ1-2; D not certain. Germline V gene data show CDR1 as SGHVS and CDR2 as FNYEAQ. V gave up 1 base and J gave up 4 bases, with 10 bases separating them. CDR3 size: 14 residues. DNA for the CDR3: TGTGCCAGCAGCTTAGATCCAACGGGCTATGGCTACACCTTC. Translating it yields CASSLDPTGYGYTF. The variable domain in full, with the rest retrieved from reference TRBV7-6 and TRBJ1-2, is GAGVSQSPRYKVTKRGQDVALRCDPISGHVSLYWYRQALGQGPEFLTYFNYEAQQDKSGLPNDRFSAERPEGSISTLTIQRTEQRDSAMYRCASSLDPTGYGYTFGSGTRLTVV.

This clone showed up just once. The chain links TRBV7-6 to TRBJ1-4, with a tentative D call TRBD1 (6 bases). CDR1 and CDR2 from the germline V gene are SGHVS and FNYEAQ. Trimming took off 5 bases at V and 4 bases at J, with 14 bases between the two ends. The CDR3 extends over 15 amino acids. The CDR3 here is CASSRRGARNEKLFF. CDR3 nucleotides: TGTGCCAGCAGCCGCCGGGGGGCGCGTAATGAAAAACTGTTTTTT.

V gene TRBV6-5 combines with J gene TRBJ2-5; 8 bases map to TRBD2. Per the germline V gene, CDR1 is MNHEY and CDR2 is SVGAGI. The CDR3 has 15 residues. The V gene end was trimmed by 2 bases and the J gene end by 6 bases; junction bases not matched to a gene: 8. CDR3 loop: CASSYAGGPSKTQYF. The DNA for the CDR3 is TGTGCCAGCAGTTACGCGGGGGGACCGTCAAAGACCCAGTACTTC.

V and J are TRBV30 and TRBJ1-2; 8 bases are shared with TRBD1. The CDR3 runs 13 residues. With V trimmed by 2 bases and J by 4 bases, 3 bases remained unmatched. Looked up from germline, CDR1 is GTSNPN and CDR2 is SVGIG (reference sequence). The CDR3 loop is CAWSQGAGYGYTF. Written as DNA, the CDR3 is TGTGCCTGGAGTCAGGGGGCAGGCTATGGCTACACCTTC.

The gene calls are TRBV7-2 and TRBJ2-5, with 9 bases matching TRBD2. CDR3 size: 15 residues. J gave up 2 bases and V 5 bases, and 6 bases lay outside the gene matches. Germline V lookup: CDR1 SGHTA, CDR2 FQGNSA. The CDR3 nucleotides are TGTGCCAGCAGCCCCTGGGCGGGGGGGCAAGAGACCCAGTACTTC. Its protein product is CASSPWAGGQETQYF.

This sequence joins TRBV30 and TRBJ1-2; tentative D call: TRBD1 (6 bases). V gave up 1 base and J gave up 2 bases, with 14 bases separating them. There are 15 residues in the CDR3. Germline values: CDR1 GTSNPN, CDR2 SVGIG (reference sequence). CDR3 bases: TGTGCCTGGAGTGCCCCCGTCGGGACAAACTATGGCTACACCTTC. It is translated as CAWSAPVGTNYGYTF.

The chain has TRBV5-1 and TRBJ2-6, with 8 nucleotides matching TRBD1. Germline V gene lookup returns CDR1 SGHRS and CDR2 YFSETQ. This CDR3 region has 19 residues. V trimming: 4 bases; J trimming: 0 bases; junction bases outside the gene matches: 12. The DNA for the CDR3 is TGCGCCAGCAGCCCCCTGGCGACAGGGGCCTTCTCTGGGGCCAACGTCCTGACTTTC. Its protein is CASSPLATGAFSGANVLTF.

This chain uses TRBV3-1 (or the pseudogene TRBV3-2) with TRBJ2-2; the D is unclear. The length of the CDR3 is 14 residues. CDR1 and CDR2 from the germline V gene are LGHDT and YNNKEL (reference sequence). Between the trimmed V and J ends, which lost 2 bases and 3 bases, there was a span of 7 bases. This CDR3 is CASSQIPDTGELFF. In DNA, the CDR3 is TGTGCCAGCAGCCAAATCCCCGACACCGGGGAGCTGTTTTTT.

The gene calls are TRBV7-9 and TRBJ2-3; D uncertain. V was trimmed by 0 bases and J by 5 bases, leaving 6 bases between them. The germline gives CDR1 SEHNR, CDR2 FQNEAQ (reference sequence). The CDR3 length is 13 residues. This CDR3 reads CASSLAPGDTQYF. DNA of the CDR3: TGTGCCAGCAGCTTAGCCCCGGGAGATACGCAGTATTTT.